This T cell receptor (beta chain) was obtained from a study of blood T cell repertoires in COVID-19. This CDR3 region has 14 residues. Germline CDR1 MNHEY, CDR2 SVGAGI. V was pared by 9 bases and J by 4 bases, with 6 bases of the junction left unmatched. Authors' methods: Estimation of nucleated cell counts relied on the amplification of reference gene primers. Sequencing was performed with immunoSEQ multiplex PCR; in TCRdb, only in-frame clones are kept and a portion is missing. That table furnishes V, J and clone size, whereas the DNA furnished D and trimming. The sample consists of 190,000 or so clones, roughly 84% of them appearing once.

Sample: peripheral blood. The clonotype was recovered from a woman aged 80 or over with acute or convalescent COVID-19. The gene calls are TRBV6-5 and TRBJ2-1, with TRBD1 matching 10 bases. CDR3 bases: TGTGCCAGTATGACAGGGGGCGCGTACAATGAGCAGTTCTTC. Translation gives CASMTGGAYNEQFF.